One sample yielded the 9 T cell receptor beta chains listed below, sequenced in a study of Graves' ophthalmopathy and Graves' hyperthyroidism. For repertoire sequencing, the TCR beta CDR3 regions were amplified from RNA transcripts. A first-round RT-PCR used HTBI primers, followed by a second-round multiplex PCR. TCRdb reanalysed the multiplex PCR reads using MiXCR and keeps one entry per CDR3 protein. This table holds about 740,000 distinct CDR3 sequences, roughly 41% found once. Material: peripheral blood. The receptors come from an adult man with Graves' ophthalmopathy.

This clonotype was detected a few times. The chain uses TRBV6-1 and TRBJ1-5, with D perhaps TRBD1 (6 bases). The germline CDR1 and CDR2 sequences are MNHNS and SASEGT. CDR3 size: 15 residues. V lost 5 bases, J lost 4 bases, and 15 bases lay in between. The CDR3 spells CASSLGGPANQPQHF. In DNA form, the CDR3 reads TGTGCCAGCAGTTTGGGGGGGCCGGCAAATCAGCCCCAGCATTTT.

The chain employs TRBV15 and TRBJ1-1; D gene ambiguous. The CDR3 spans 13 residues. V was clipped by 3 bases and J by 2 bases, with 7 bases between them. The germline V gene encodes CDR1 LNHNV and CDR2 YYDKDF (reference sequence). In DNA, the CDR3 is TGTGCCACCAGCAGGGTCAGCAACACTGAAGCTTTCTTT. Protein: CATSRVSNTEAFF.

This clonotype has more than one count but fewer than ten. This CDR3 reads CASSTGTGLPYGYTF. The CDR3 bases are TGTGCCAGCAGTACCGGGACAGGTCTCCCTTATGGCTACACCTTC. The V and J genes are TRBV2 and TRBJ1-2; 8 positions match TRBD1. V lost 5 bases, J lost 5 bases, and 10 bases stayed unmatched. CDR1 is SNHLY, CDR2 FYNNEI, per germline. The CDR3 runs to 15 residues.

Many counts were recorded for this clonotype. The chain combines TRBV25-1 with TRBJ1-4, with no clear D. Trimming removed 0 bases from V and 8 bases from J, with 13 bases in between. Germline V gene sequence: CDR1 MGHDK, CDR2 SYGVNS. The CDR3 runs to 15 residues. The CDR3 sequence: CASSEYVGVEEKLFF. For the CDR3, the DNA is TGTGCCAGCAGTGAATATGTCGGGGTGGAGGAAAAACTGTTTTTT.

The chain has TRBV25-1 and TRBJ1-5; D gene unclear. Per germline, CDR1 MGHDK and CDR2 SYGVNS. The CDR3 spans 15 residues. Trimming left V 1 base short and J 2 bases short, with 9 bases between. The CDR3 nucleotides are TGTGCCAGCAGTGAATCGGGAGTGGGCAATCAGCCCCAGCATTTT. This encodes CASSESGVGNQPQHF. The whole variable domain, remainder taken from reference TRBV25-1 and TRBJ1-5, is EADIYQTPRYLVIGTGKKITLECSQTMGHDKMYWYQQDPGMELHLIHYSYGVNSTEKGDLSSESTVSRIRTEHFPLTLESARPSHTSQYLCASSESGVGNQPQHFGDGTRLSIL.

On this clonotype itself: Being one base from a much bigger clone, this may be a read error. The CDR3 does not end in the conserved phenylalanine or tryptophan, so this is likely a read error. The V call is TRBV16, the J call TRBJ1-2, with unresolved D. This CDR3 is built from 15 residues. CDR1 and CDR2 from the germline V gene are KGHSY and FQNENV. V was clipped by 10 bases and J by 2 bases, with 20 bases between them. For the CDR3, the DNA is TGTGCCACAACGGACGGAGCACCGGCCAACTATGGCTACACCCTC. Protein product: CATTDGAPANYGYTL.

The chain employs TRBV10-3 and TRBJ1-3; D may be TRBD1 (6 bases). The CDR3 loop spans 14 amino acids. Trimming took 6 bases from V and 7 from J, leaving 16 bases between them. The germline V gene has CDR1 ENHRY and CDR2 SYGVKD. CDR3: CAIRSGDTKNTIYF. The CDR3 DNA is TGTGCCATCAGGAGTGGGGACACAAAGAACACCATATATTTT.

Ten or more counts support this clonotype. The gene calls are TRBV29-1 and TRBJ2-6, with unresolved D. The CDR3 sequence is 12 residues long. The V end was cut by 4 bases, the J end by 2 bases, with 3 bases between. Germline CDR1 is SQVTM and CDR2 is ANQGSEA. CDR3 region: CSVVAGANVLTF. CDR3 in DNA: TGCAGCGTTGTAGCTGGGGCCAACGTCCTGACTTTC.

This clonotype occurred many times. This sequence joins TRBV10-3 and TRBJ1-1, with 8 bases matching TRBD1. Unmatched junction bases numbered 14, after V lost 4 bases and J lost 4 bases. This CDR3 is 17 amino acids long. Germline CDR1 and CDR2: ENHRY and SYGVKD. The CDR3 region has the DNA TGTGCCATCAGTGCGCGCCCGGGACAGGCCAGAACCACTGAAGCTTTCTTT. Amino acids: CAISARPGQARTTEAFF.